This T cell receptor (beta chain) was found in a study of graft-versus-host responses after intestinal transplantation. Turning to the study itself: Recipients across the board were started on anti-thymocyte globulin induction, then kept on tacrolimus and steroids for about 3 years. Study-wide results and caveats: Clonal ratios of graft-versus-host to host-versus-graft in allografts were high for patients exhibiting graft-donor T cell macrochimerism. Association was observed between peak circulating GvH clone levels and early post-transplant HvG declines. The authors found GvH clones in recipient marrow, some appearing first in ileum or blood.

Per the germline V gene, CDR1 is WNHNN and CDR2 is SYGVQD (reference sequence). The CDR3 sequence is 13 residues long. J was trimmed by 8 bases and V by 4 bases; bases with no gene match: 3. With regard to this clone: Its target is unknown.

Using immunoSEQ multiplex PCR, the repertoire was profiled, and TCRdb retains in-frame clones only, with some absent. Of some 130,000 clones in the sample, approximately 92% were seen once. This receptor was obtained from a human donor who received an intestinal transplant. The chain carries TRBV10-1 and TRBJ2-1, with 9 bases that match TRBD2. The sample consisted of unstimulated CD4+ T cells sorted from spleen or lymph node cells, taken before intestinal transplant. CDR3 protein: CASSGGGDDEQFF. CDR3 DNA: TGCGCCAGCAGTGGCGGGGGGGACGATGAGCAGTTCTTC.